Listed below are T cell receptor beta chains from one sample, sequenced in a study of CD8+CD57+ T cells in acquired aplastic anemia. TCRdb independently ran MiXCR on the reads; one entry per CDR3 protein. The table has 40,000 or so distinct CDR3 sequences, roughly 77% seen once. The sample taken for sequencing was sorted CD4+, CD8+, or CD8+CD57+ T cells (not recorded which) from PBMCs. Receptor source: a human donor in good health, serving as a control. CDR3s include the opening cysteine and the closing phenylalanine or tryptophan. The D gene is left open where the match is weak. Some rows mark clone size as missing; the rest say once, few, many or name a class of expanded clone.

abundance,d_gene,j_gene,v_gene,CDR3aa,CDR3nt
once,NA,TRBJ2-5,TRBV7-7,CASSVMLGETQYF,TGTGCTAGCAGCGTAATGTTAGGGGAGACCCAGTACTTC
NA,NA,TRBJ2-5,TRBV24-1,CATSESYQETQYF,TGTGCCACCAGCGAGTCCTACCAAGAGACCCAGTACTTC
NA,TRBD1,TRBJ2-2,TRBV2,CASSTTGIYTGELFF,TGTGCCAGCAGTACGACAGGGATCTACACCGGGGAGCTGTTTTTT
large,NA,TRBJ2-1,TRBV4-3,CASSQDPDSGEQFF,TGCGCCAGCAGCCAAGATCCCGATTCGGGTGAGCAGTTCTTC
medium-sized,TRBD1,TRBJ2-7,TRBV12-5,CASGFDRGVHEQYF,TGTGCTAGTGGCTTTGACAGGGGAGTCCACGAGCAGTACTTC
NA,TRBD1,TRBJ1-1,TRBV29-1,CSVERGPGTEAFF,TGCAGCGTCGAAAGGGGGCCGGGCACTGAAGCTTTCTTT
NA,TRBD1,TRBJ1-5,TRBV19,CASIGRGMPQHF,TGTGCCAGTATTGGCAGGGGGATGCCCCAGCATTTT
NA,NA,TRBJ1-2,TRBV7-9,CASSWDIYGYTF,TGTGCCAGCAGCTGGGACATCTATGGCTACACCTTC
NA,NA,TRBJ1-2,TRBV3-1,CASSQEGGYTF,TGTGCCAGCAGCCAAGAGGGGGGCTACACCTTC
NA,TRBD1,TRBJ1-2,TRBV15,CATSRQGASYGYTF,TGTGCCACCAGTAGACAGGGGGCGAGCTATGGCTACACCTTC
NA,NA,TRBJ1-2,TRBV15,CATSRDLGTRVHGYTF,TGTGCCACCAGCAGAGATCTGGGGACCAGGGTTCATGGCTACACCTTC
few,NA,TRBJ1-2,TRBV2,CASRGGREQNGYTF,TGTGCCAGCAGGGGGGGCAGGGAGCAAAATGGCTACACCTTC
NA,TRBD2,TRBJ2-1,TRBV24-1,CATSDSGRASIF,TGTGCCACCAGTGATAGTGGGAGGGCTTCGATCTTC
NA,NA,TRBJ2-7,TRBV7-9,CASSSTVKFPYEQYF,TGTGCCAGCAGCTCGACAGTTAAGTTTCCCTACGAGCAGTACTTC
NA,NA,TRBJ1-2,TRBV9,CASSLTSYGYTF,TGTGCCAGCAGCTTGACAAGCTATGGCTACACCTTC
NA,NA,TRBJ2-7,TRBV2,CASSAGQSDDEQYF,TGTGCCAGCAGTGCGGGACAATCAGATGACGAGCAGTACTTC
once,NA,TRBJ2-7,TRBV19,CASSTPASSYEQYF,TGTGCCAGCAGCACCCCAGCCAGCTCCTACGAGCAGTACTTC
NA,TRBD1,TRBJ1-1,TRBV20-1,CSASWDSLGIEAFF,TGCAGTGCTAGCTGGGACAGTCTCGGGATTGAAGCTTTCTTT
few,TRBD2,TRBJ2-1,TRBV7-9,CGSGGSEQFF,TGTGGCAGCGGGGGAAGTGAGCAGTTCTTC
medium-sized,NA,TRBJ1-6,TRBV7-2,CASSPRDPSDYNSPLHF,TGTGCCAGCAGCCCCCGGGACCCCTCCGACTATAATTCACCCCTCCACTTT
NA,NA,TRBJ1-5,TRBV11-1,CASSLALGQGERPQHF,TGTGCCAGCAGCTTAGCCCTAGGGCAGGGAGAACGGCCCCAGCATTTT
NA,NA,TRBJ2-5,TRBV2,CASSSGRAETQYF,TGTGCCAGCAGCTCCGGCAGGGCAGAGACCCAGTACTTC
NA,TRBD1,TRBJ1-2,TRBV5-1,CASSLGQGEGYTF,TGCGCCAGCAGCTTGGGACAGGGAGAAGGCTACACCTTC
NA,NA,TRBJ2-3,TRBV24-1,CATSEVDLGRTDTQYF,TGTGCCACCAGTGAGGTCGACTTGGGCCGCACAGATACGCAGTATTTT
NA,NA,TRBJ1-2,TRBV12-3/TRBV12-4,CASSTSRGNYGYTF,TGTGCCAGCAGTACCTCCCGCGGCAACTATGGCTACACCTTC
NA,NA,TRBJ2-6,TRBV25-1,CASSDGVVGANVLTF,TGTGCCAGCAGTGACGGGGTTGTAGGGGCCAACGTCCTGACTTTC
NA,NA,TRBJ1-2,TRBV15,CATRKERVGGYTF,TGTGCCACCAGGAAGGAGAGGGTAGGAGGCTACACCTTC
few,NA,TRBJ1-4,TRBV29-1,CSVGGQVNEKLFF,TGCAGCGTTGGAGGACAAGTGAATGAAAAACTGTTTTTT
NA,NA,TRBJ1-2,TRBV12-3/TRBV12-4,CASRTQGSGYTF,TGTGCCAGCAGAACCCAAGGGAGTGGCTACACCTTC
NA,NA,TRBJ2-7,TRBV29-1,CSVGDPAYEQYF,TGCAGCGTGGGGGACCCTGCCTACGAGCAGTACTTC